Only one count was recorded for the clone carrying this T cell receptor beta chain. What it binds is unknown. The source of the sample is a study of T-cell reconstitution after alpha-beta-depleted transplantation in children. For TCRbeta, the library was prepared with unique molecular identifiers. MiXCR, applied by TCRdb to the PCR reads, yields one record per CDR3 protein. Of 200,000 or so distinct CDR3 sequences in the sample, 5% to 6.5% were seen once. General observations from the study: Reports say that about two months after transplant, the alpha-beta T cells came out of several hundred graft clones that had expanded. Diversity and T-cell counts at one year after transplant derived mostly from new T cells.

The TCR comes from a girl under two years old with combined immunodeficiency, due to receive a stem cell transplant. Sequences were derived from PBMCs, sampled before TCRalphabeta/CD19-depleted stem cell transplant.

CDR3 region: CASGRGQYYEQYF. The CDR3 nucleotides are TGTGCCAGCGGCCGAGGGCAGTACTACGAGCAGTACTTC. The chain links TRBV4-2 to TRBJ2-7, with a tentative D call TRBD2 (5 bases). This CDR3 has 13 residues. V gave up 8 bases and J gave up 3 bases, with 14 bases separating them. Looked up from germline, CDR1 is LGHNA and CDR2 is YNFKEQ.